This TCR beta chain was sequenced in a study of cytomegalovirus exposure and HLA in healthy donors (dated by TCRdb to the late 2010s). For the study in its entirety: According to an earlier analysis of a few hundred of the donors, some 180 million T cells yielded 90 million to 130 million unique TCR beta sequences and approximately 300 Gb of sequence data. HLA typing covered class I and class II loci at four-digit resolution. Among the 398 genotyped donors, about 83% belonged to the genetic ancestry cluster associated with self-reported Caucasian donors. Using immunosequencing, the study profiled T cell repertoires from about 650 subjects and related those repertoires to cytomegalovirus serostatus. In addition to the first cohort of 666 subjects, a separate validation cohort of 120 different subjects was used. Because of strong linkage in the cohort, five DR-DQ haplotypes were treated as single units for association and clustering. On average, 235,054 unique TCR beta nucleotide sequences were sequenced per donor among fewer than 500 genotyped donors of the cohort, with roughly a sixth of those sequences being non-productive. A later analysis re-examined previously published TCR beta repertoires from about 670 donors and added high-resolution HLA genotyping to investigate patterns of TCR occurrence. The study aimed to test whether signatures of past pathogen exposure could be identified by cataloging public T cell receptors. Every repertoire in the discovery cohort had been generated on one and the same sequencing platform. Approximately 300 gigabases of sequencing data and tens of millions of unique TCR sequences made up an early release that covered about 640 HLA-typed donors. In the later analysis, no new phenotypic data were used to find candidate immune exposures; instead, reliance was placed on TCR beta sequences and their occurrence across donors. Genome-wide SNP genotypes for about three fifths of the roughly 670 donors were used in a later genetic analysis, which treated that subset as a discovery cohort. Typing coverage differed by locus: A, B, C, DRB1 and DQB1 were typed in about 620-630 donors, DQA1 in 500 to 550, DPA1 in nearly 610, and DPB1 in 472. Donor age, sex, ethnicity and CMV serostatus were collected together with the repertoire data. In an earlier analysis of roughly 580 of the donors, high-throughput TCR beta sequencing was used to judge whether each TCR beta V gene segment behaved as functional or pseudogenic. To predict cytomegalovirus infection status, the study brought together high-throughput TCR immunosequencing, statistical association of individual TCRs with disease status, and machine learning. Study-level results and caveats: This cohort had only TCR beta chains sequenced, and the lack of alpha or paired-chain data limited which features could be detected. Cytomegalovirus status was reported to be diagnosed by the classifier with high specificity and sensitivity in both the original and validation cohorts. While some public TCRs were present in many individuals, most TCR sequences turned up only very rarely across donors. Correlated functional status among segregating V segments might be attributable to linkage disequilibrium, but an unknown experimental factor could not be ruled out. A later analysis reported that several top co-occurrence clusters appeared linked to parvovirus B19, influenza, CMV and Epstein-Barr virus. Because HLA typing was missing for some donors at each locus, association tests included only the typed subset. CMV serostatus was the only immune exposure information available for the cohort. Broadly in line with IMGT annotations, most TCR beta V segments showed up in productive rearrangements about 87% or about 30% of the time in an earlier analysis of several hundred of the donors. Roughly uniform sequencing depth across donors was assumed in presence/absence analyses, although this assumption may not hold. Most CMV-associated TCR beta chains appeared to be HLA-restricted in a later analysis, and the HLA associations seemed to be driven largely by CMV exposure. A further reported finding was that TCR beta sequences accurately predicted the HLA-A and HLA-B alleles for most subjects in the first cohort. Because counts were too low, 15 to 20 rarely observed V segments, including chromosome 9 orphons, were left out of the earlier analysis of several hundred of the donors. Three of the identified cytomegalovirus-associated TCR beta chains were confirmed in vitro to be specific for cytomegalovirus antigens. A later genetic analysis reported fewer N-insertions in productive TCRs among donors in an Asian-associated ancestry cluster than the approximately 700-donor mean. At a false discovery rate of 0.05, a later analysis linked 16,951 TCR beta sequences to specific HLA alleles. According to the authors, the approach could potentially be generalized to other disease states and immunological phenotypes. In a later analysis, HLA-associated TCR beta chains showed more clonal expansion and lower generation probabilities than non-associated chains that were equally common. In the study, some 180 TCR beta chains were listed as associated with cytomegalovirus. A later analysis found that TCR association rates varied across HLA loci, with DRB1 alleles showing the most associated TCRs and HLA-C alleles the fewest. Strong co-occurrence of HLA alleles, especially DR and DQ, made assigning TCR associations to individual alleles difficult. The sequencing pipeline was judged likely to have produced a cluster of highly shared sequence variants as a technical artifact. A later genetic analysis associated a missense DCLRE1C variant with V-gene and J-gene trimming of TCR beta chains, and an independent cohort replicated the association. The 87-base-pair reads could not distinguish some IMGT-functional V segments, including TRBV6-2 and TRBV6-3, so those segments were excluded.

About this clone itself: It lacks a known antigen. Within one base of it there is no much larger clone, and no base qualities were kept.

The cohort comprised some 700 healthy bone marrow donors. At the time of sampling, every cohort member was nominally healthy, though immune exposures that went unrecorded were likely present. The donor was CMV seronegative and belonged to the group of 352 seronegative cohort members. Each donor provided a peripheral blood sample, and peripheral blood mononuclear cells were used for TCR beta sequencing. Genomic DNA extraction from the blood cell samples was performed with the Qiagen DNeasy Blood Extraction Kit. V and J lose 5 bases and 15 bases, and a span of 20 bases separates them. The germline V gene specifies MGHRA as CDR1 and YSYEKL as CDR2. Including cysteine and phenylalanine, the CDR3 has 13 amino acids. The DNA shown is the 39-base CDR3, in frame from base 1. Library method: the immunoSEQ multiplex PCR assay. A mixture of 60 forward primers for TCR Vbeta segments and 13 reverse primers for TCR Jbeta segments was used in the multiplex PCR. The CDR3 region of rearranged TCR beta genes was amplified from genomic DNA by a multiplex PCR assay. Amplified TCR beta libraries were sequenced as 87-base-pair reads on the Illumina HiSeq System. Under the source paper's analysis protocol: Across the roughly 600 repertoires, a later analysis counted about 81 million unique TCR beta chains, roughly 11 million of which were shared by at least two donors. To remove PCR and sequencing errors, raw reads were error-corrected and collapsed into unique sequences using a nearest-neighbor algorithm that merged closely related sequences. V, D and J gene segments were assigned by aligning CDR3 sequences to IMGT reference sequences. For a sequence to be retained, a match of at least six nucleotides to both a V gene segment and a J gene segment was required. A rearrangement was called productive if the CDR3 had no stop codons and remained in frame with V and J, and every other rearrangement was called non-productive. Following IMGT convention, CDR3 was defined as the stretch from the second conserved V-encoded cysteine up to the conserved J-encoded phenylalanine. The earlier analysis of 587 of the donors excluded sequences that lacked an unambiguous match to a single V gene segment. In an earlier analysis of approximately 590 of the donors, a V segment was called functional when productive rearrangements were above 56.7%, and segregating when the standard deviation between donors exceeded 5%. A statistical classification framework was built for diagnosing cytomegalovirus status from the catalog of TCR beta chain sequences. V and J gene assignment, in a later analysis, came from comparing TCR nucleotide sequences with IMGT/GENE-DB human TR gene sequences. The TCRdist pipeline was used in a later analysis to assign CDR3 sequences and most-parsimonious VDJ recombination scenarios. In a later analysis, each TCR beta chain was defined by its CDR3 amino acid sequence together with its V-gene family, and reads without a unique V-gene family were excluded. A later analysis removed nearly 600 highly shared, low-generation-probability nucleotide sequences to deal with suspected cross-contamination and a sequencing artifact. A later analysis calculated a clonal expansion index for each public chain from normalized within-repertoire ranks of inferred template counts. A later analysis computed generation probabilities with a VDJ recombination model fitted to out-of-frame rearrangements, and checked the results against IGoR. A later analysis scored TCR-TCR, TCR-HLA and TCR-CMV co-occurrence with hypergeometric tests, applying a repertoire-size bias correction to TCR pairs. A later analysis estimated false discovery rates by permuting HLA or CMV assignments 20 times. In a later analysis, co-occurring TCRs were grouped using DBSCAN, and TCRdist sequence similarity was added for clustering within HLA-allele-positive subsets. Co-occurrence clustering excluded repertoires with fewer than 30,000 or more than 120,000 public chains, plus five with anomalous nucleotide sharing. TCRdb carries this immuneACCESS record with in-frame sequences only. Its versions omit some clonotypes, under half of them owing to an unresolved V gene in the studies checked, with the rest unexplained. The V and J calls and the clone size are those of that table, but D and trimming were determined from the DNA. This sample has approximately 92,000 clones in its table, and 69% of those were observed once. About 2.9% of the sample rests with the top ten.

This clonotype was obtained from a man between 45 and 60 years old in good health and CMV-seronegative. Sequences were obtained from PBMCs. The rearrangement combines TRBV4-1 with TRBJ2-1; the D segment cannot be called with confidence. This receptor carries the CDR3 CASSDQTLKRPFF. The DNA is as follows: TGCGCCAGCAGCGACCAAACTCTTAAGCGACCGTTCTTC.